This TCR beta chain was identified in a study of OX40 agonist ivuxolimab in advanced cancers. Study details: Participants, 75% to 90% male, averaged about 56 years of age, ranging from about 23 to 90. The study's findings and limits: Both CD4+ and CD8+ T cell populations in blood had undergone clonal expansion by week 6 at 0.1 to 3.0 mg/kg.

Profiling relied on immunoSEQ multiplex PCR, and the TCRdb table lists in-frame clones only, not all of them. The table records roughly 79,000 clones, 75% to 95% of them present only once. Peripheral blood came from all dose cohorts at three timepoints. Turning to this clone: Its antigen remains unknown.

Germline CDR1 and CDR2: MDHEN and SYDVKM. CDR3 length equals 14 residues. Trimming cost V 6 bases and J 7 bases; bases outside gene matches: 6. The clonotype originates from an adult with an advanced solid tumor such as melanoma, head and neck, liver or kidney cancer. The chain combines TRBV28 with TRBJ1-4; 9 bases map to TRBD1. The sample consisted of CD4+ or CD8+ T cells sorted from blood, taken in a trial of the OX40 agonist ivuxolimab. The CDR3: CASRPTGGGEKLFF. The CDR3 nucleotides are TGTGCCAGCAGACCGACAGGGGGTGGTGAAAAACTGTTTTTT.